These 3 T cell receptor beta chains came from one sample sequenced in a study of cytomegalovirus exposure and HLA in healthy donors. TCRdb keeps only in-frame clones here, not all; method: immunoSEQ multiplex PCR. The table has 170,000 or so clones, 80% to 85% seen once. Sequenced input: PBMCs. The source is a woman between 18 and 29 years old in good health and CMV-seropositive.

The chain combines TRBV20-1 with TRBJ2-5; no clear D. Trimming removed 3 bases from V and 4 bases from J, with 6 bases in between. The germline CDR1 and CDR2 sequences are DFQATT and SNEGSKA (reference sequence). This CDR3 has 11 amino acids. The CDR3 sequence: CSASNRETQYF. CDR3 nucleotide sequence: TGCAGTGCTAGCAATAGAGAGACCCAGTACTTC.

The V and J genes are TRBV6-6 and TRBJ1-2; D is possibly TRBD1 (6 bases). V dropped 8 bases and J dropped 4 bases, with 14 bases sitting between them. Germline CDR1 and CDR2: MNHNY and SVGAGI (reference sequence). This CDR3 is built from 13 residues. The CDR3 nucleotides are TGTGCCAGCTTCTCTGGGGGCGTCTATGGCTACACCTTC. This encodes CASFSGGVYGYTF.

The gene calls are TRBV6-5 and TRBJ1-3; D not resolved. Trimming cost V 2 bases and J 4 bases, with 9 bases left between them. Germline lookup yields CDR1 MNHEY and CDR2 SVGAGI. The CDR3 is made up of 14 amino acids. The CDR3 nucleotides are TGTGCCAGCAGTTACGGAGGGCCGGGAAACACCATATATTTT. Protein sequence: CASSYGGPGNTIYF.